Below are 15 T cell receptor beta chains sequenced from a single sample in a study of T cells in Graves' hyperthyroidism and ophthalmopathy. What was amplified from RNA transcripts were TCR beta CDR3 regions. HTBI primers were the set used in a first-round RT-PCR of the TCR CDR3. TCRdb reprocessed the multiplex PCR reads with MiXCR, giving one entry per CDR3 protein. Found here are around 600,000 distinct CDR3 sequences, approximately 15% of them singletons; the top ten hold roughly 7%. Material for sequencing was blood. The receptors derive from a woman under 30 with Graves' ophthalmopathy.

This clonotype was found many times. This chain links TRBV28 with TRBJ1-1; D ambiguous. V dropped 4 bases and J dropped 3 bases, with 15 bases sitting between them. The CDR3 totals 15 residues. The germline V gene encodes CDR1 MDHEN and CDR2 SYDVKM. For the CDR3, the DNA is TGTGCCAGCAGTTCCGCGCTCAGAAGAGACACTGAAGCTTTCTTT. It is translated as CASSSALRRDTEAFF.

This clonotype was found many times. This rearrangement joins TRBV3-1 to TRBJ2-7, with TRBD2 matching 14 bases. The germline CDR1 and CDR2 sequences are LGHDT and YNNKEL (reference sequence). CDR3 length: 15 amino acids. J gave up 2 bases and V 4 bases, and 1 base lay outside the gene matches. The CDR3 nucleotides read TGTGCCAGCAGCCCGGGACTAGCGGGAGCCTACGAGCAGTACTTC. Residues: CASSPGLAGAYEQYF.

The gene calls are TRBV10-3 and TRBJ2-1; D could derive from TRBD1 or TRBD2 (5 bases each). Germline V CDR1 and CDR2: ENHRY, SYGVKD. Trimming took 10 bases from V and 4 from J, leaving 14 bases between them. The CDR3 consists of 13 residues. The CDR3 protein is CASRDGSYNEQFF. The CDR3 coding sequence is TGTGCCAGCCGGGACGGAAGTTACAATGAGCAGTTCTTC.

This clonotype occurred many times. The chain uses TRBV6-1 and TRBJ2-7, with D perhaps matching TRBD2 (5 bases). The CDR3 has 15 residues. V lost 4 bases to trimming and J lost 0 bases, with 13 bases between them. Germline V gene data show CDR1 as MNHNS and CDR2 as SASEGT. The CDR3 coding sequence is TGTGCCAGCAGTGTGCGGCTAGCTAGCTCCTACGAGCAGTACTTC. Protein sequence: CASSVRLASSYEQYF.

Note on this clonotype: A read error may account for a junction end that differs from germline. This rearrangement joins TRBV5-5 to TRBJ2-1; weak D call: TRBD2 (6 bases). Germline V gene lookup returns CDR1 SGHKS and CDR2 YYEKEE (reference sequence). The CDR3 totals 16 residues. CDR3 DNA: TGTGTCAGCAGCTGGAGTACTAGCAGACGCGGCAATGGGCAGTTCTTC. Translating gives CVSSWSTSRRGNGQFF.

This rearrangement joins TRBV29-1 to TRBJ2-3; the match to TRBD2 covers 13 bases. There are 15 residues in the CDR3. The germline CDR1 and CDR2 sequences are SQVTM and ANQGSEA. Trimming took 6 bases from V and 8 from J; bases not matched to a gene: 11. The CDR3 reads CSVDGLAGEYGTQYF. CDR3 in DNA: TGCAGCGTGGATGGACTAGCGGGAGAATACGGTACGCAGTATTTT.

To note about this clonotype: A much larger clone is a single base away; this may be a read error. The V gene is TRBV2, the J gene TRBJ1-2, with 7 bases lining up with TRBD1. Germline V gives CDR1 SNHLY, CDR2 FYNNEI. The CDR3 is 12 residues long. For the CDR3, the DNA is TGTGCCGGCAGTTCCCAGGGGGGTGGCTACACCTTC. Residues: CAGSSQGGGYTF.

This clonotype was seen many times. The chain joins TRBV7-2 to TRBJ2-1; D may correspond to TRBD1 or TRBD2 (6 bases each). Trimming removed 1 base from V and 11 bases from J, with 18 bases in between. The CDR3 has 15 amino acids. CDR1 and CDR2 from the germline V gene are SGHTA and FQGNSA. The CDR3 region is CASSLGALAGHKQFF. The CDR3 DNA reads TGTGCCAGCAGCTTAGGAGCCTTGGCGGGACATAAGCAGTTCTTC.

Here the CDR3 DNA reads TGTGCCAGCAGTATGGTGCACGAGCAGTACTTC. Its translation: CASSMVHEQYF. The V call is TRBV6-2 or TRBV6-3, the J call TRBJ2-7; D remains unclear. The CDR3 is made up of 11 amino acids. Germline values: CDR1 MNHEY, CDR2 SVGEGT. V lost 5 bases and J 5 bases, leaving 7 bases between the germline ends.

V usage is TRBV7-2 and J usage is TRBJ1-3; D might be TRBD1 (5 bases). Trimming took 1 base from V and 8 from J, leaving 12 bases between them. The CDR3 has 14 residues. Per the germline V gene, CDR1 is SGHTA and CDR2 is FQGNSA. The DNA of the CDR3 is TGTGCCAGCAGCTTAGGAGATCCGGGGGACACCATATATTTT. Translation: CASSLGDPGDTIYF.

This clonotype was found many times. The chain employs TRBV27 and TRBJ2-3, with D possibly matching TRBD1 (6 bases). CDR3 size: 14 residues. CDR1 MNHEY and CDR2 SMNVEV come from the germline V gene (reference sequence). The V end was cut by 3 bases, the J end by 3 bases, with 10 bases between. CDR3 sequence reads: CASSFYRETDTQYF. DNA of the CDR3: TGTGCCAGCAGTTTTTACAGGGAAACAGATACGCAGTATTTT.

This clonotype was counted at least ten times. Here the CDR3 DNA reads TGTGCCAGCACCGGGGGGGCTGACTACGAGCAGTACTTC. Translating it yields CASTGGADYEQYF. The genes are TRBV28 and TRBJ2-7; 8 nucleotides agree with TRBD2. The CDR3 is 13 residues long. Germline V gene sequence: CDR1 MDHEN, CDR2 SYDVKM. V shed 7 bases and J 3 bases; nucleotides not matched to a gene: 5.

J is TRBJ1-2 and V is TRBV12-3 or TRBV12-4, with D tentatively TRBD1 (6 bases). The CDR3 is 14 residues long. Between the trimmed V and J ends, which lost 3 bases and 1 base, there was a span of 9 bases. The CDR3 DNA is TGTGCCAGCAGTTTTGACAGGCTTAACTATGGCTACACCTTC. Its translation: CASSFDRLNYGYTF.

This clonotype has a count of ten or more. The chain joins TRBV7-9 to TRBJ2-1; D gene uncertain. This CDR3 comprises 13 residues. V lost 3 bases and J 4 bases, leaving 7 bases between the germline ends. Per the germline V gene, CDR1 is SEHNR and CDR2 is FQNEAQ (reference sequence). CDR3 loop: CASSFLEYNEQFF. Here the CDR3 DNA reads TGTGCCAGCAGCTTTCTCGAATACAATGAGCAGTTCTTC. Drawing the rest from reference TRBV7-9 and TRBJ2-1, the complete variable domain is DTGVSQNPRHKITKRGQNVTFRCDPISEHNRLYWYRQTLGQGPEFLTYFQNEAQLEKSRLLSDRFSAERPKGSFSTLEIQRTEQGDSAMYLCASSFLEYNEQFFGPGTRLTVL.

The chain is built from TRBV19 and TRBJ2-3, with TRBD2 as a possible D gene (6 bases). CDR3 size: 15 residues. V was cut by 4 bases and J by 2 bases, with 13 bases left in between. The germline V gene has CDR1 LNHDA and CDR2 SQIVND (reference sequence). In DNA form, the CDR3 reads TGTGCCAGTAGTAGTGGGACTTTGTTCACAGATACGCAGTATTTT. Translated, it gives CASSSGTLFTDTQYF.